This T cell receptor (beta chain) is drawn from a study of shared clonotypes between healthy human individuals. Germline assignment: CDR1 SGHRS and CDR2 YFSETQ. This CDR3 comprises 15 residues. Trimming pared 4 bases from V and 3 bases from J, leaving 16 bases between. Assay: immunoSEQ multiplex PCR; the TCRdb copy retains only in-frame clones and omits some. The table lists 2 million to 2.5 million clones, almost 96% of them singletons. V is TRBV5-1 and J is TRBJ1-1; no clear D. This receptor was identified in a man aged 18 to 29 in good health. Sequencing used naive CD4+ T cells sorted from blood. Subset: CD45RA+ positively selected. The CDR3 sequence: CASSTPGRVDTEAFF. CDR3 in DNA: TGCGCCAGCAGCACCCCCGGTAGGGTGGACACTGAAGCTTTCTTT.